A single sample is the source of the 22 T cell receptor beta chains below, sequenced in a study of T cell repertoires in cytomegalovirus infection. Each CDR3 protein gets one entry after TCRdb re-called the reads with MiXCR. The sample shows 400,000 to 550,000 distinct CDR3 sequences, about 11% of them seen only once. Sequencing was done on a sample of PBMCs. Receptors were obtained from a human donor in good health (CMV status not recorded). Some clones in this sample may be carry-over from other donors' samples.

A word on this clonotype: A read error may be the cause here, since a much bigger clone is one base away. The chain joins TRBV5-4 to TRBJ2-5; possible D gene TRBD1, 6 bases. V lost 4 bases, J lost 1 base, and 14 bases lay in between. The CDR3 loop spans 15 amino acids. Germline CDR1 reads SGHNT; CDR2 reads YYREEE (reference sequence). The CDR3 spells CASSPGTRIQETQYF. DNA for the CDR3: TGTGCCAGCAGCCCAGGGACAAGGATCCAAGAGACCCAGTACTTC. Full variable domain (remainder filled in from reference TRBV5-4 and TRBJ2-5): ETGVTQSPTHLIKTRGQQVTLRCSSQSGHNTVSWYQQALGQGPQFIFQYYREEENGRGNFPPRFSGLQFPNYSSELNVNALELDDSALYLCASSPGTRIQETQYFGPGTRLLVL.

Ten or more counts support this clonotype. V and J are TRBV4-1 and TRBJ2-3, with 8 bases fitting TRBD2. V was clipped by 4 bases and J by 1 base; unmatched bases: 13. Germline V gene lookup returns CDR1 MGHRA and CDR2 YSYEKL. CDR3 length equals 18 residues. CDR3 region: CASSLPRRLAGRTDTQYF. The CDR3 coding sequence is TGCGCCAGCAGCCTCCCCCGGAGGCTAGCGGGTCGCACAGATACGCAGTATTTT.

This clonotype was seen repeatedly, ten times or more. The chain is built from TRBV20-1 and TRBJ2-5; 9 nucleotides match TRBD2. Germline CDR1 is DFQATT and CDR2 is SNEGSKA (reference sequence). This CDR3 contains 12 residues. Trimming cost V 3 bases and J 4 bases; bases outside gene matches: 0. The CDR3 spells CSARTSGETQYF. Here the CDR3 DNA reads TGCAGTGCTAGGACTAGCGGAGAGACCCAGTACTTC.

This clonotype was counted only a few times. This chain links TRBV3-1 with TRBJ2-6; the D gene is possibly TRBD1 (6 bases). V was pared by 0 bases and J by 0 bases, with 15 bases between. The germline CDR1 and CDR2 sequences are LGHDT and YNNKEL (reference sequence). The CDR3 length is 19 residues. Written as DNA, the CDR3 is TGTGCCAGCAGCCAAGACAGGGGCACCCTCTTCTCTGGGGCCAACGTCCTGACTTTC. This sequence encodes CASSQDRGTLFSGANVLTF.

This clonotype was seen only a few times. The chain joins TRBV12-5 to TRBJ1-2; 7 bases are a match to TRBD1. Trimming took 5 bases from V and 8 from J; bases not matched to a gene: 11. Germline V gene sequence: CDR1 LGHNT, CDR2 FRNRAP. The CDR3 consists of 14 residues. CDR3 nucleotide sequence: TGTGCTAGTGGTCAAATGACAGGGCGCGCGGGCTACACCTTC. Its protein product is CASGQMTGRAGYTF.

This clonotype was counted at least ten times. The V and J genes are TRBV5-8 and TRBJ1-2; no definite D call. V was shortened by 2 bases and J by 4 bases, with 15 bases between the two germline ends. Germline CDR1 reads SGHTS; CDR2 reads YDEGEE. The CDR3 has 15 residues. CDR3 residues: CASSFRATGVYGYTF. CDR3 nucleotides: TGTGCCAGCAGCTTTAGGGCGACCGGGGTCTATGGCTACACCTTC. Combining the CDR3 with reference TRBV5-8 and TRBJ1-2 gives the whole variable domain EAGVTQSPTHLIKTRGQQATLRCSPISGHTSVYWYQQALGLGLQFLLWYDEGEERNRGNFPPRFSGRQFPNYSSELNVNALELEDSALYLCASSFRATGVYGYTFGSGTRLTVV.

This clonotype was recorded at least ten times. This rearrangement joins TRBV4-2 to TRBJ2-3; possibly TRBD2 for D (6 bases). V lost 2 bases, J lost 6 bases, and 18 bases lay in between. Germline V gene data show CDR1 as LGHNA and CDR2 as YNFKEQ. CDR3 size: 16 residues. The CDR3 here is CASSQIRDSEVDTQYF. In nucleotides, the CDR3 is TGTGCCAGCAGCCAAATCCGGGACTCGGAGGTGGATACGCAGTATTTT.

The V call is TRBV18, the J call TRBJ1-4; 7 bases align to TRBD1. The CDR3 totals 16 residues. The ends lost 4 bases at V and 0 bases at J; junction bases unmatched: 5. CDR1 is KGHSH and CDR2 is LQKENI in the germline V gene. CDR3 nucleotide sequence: TGTGCCAGCTCACTTGGGACAGTAGCAACTAATGAAAAACTGTTTTTT. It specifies CASSLGTVATNEKLFF.

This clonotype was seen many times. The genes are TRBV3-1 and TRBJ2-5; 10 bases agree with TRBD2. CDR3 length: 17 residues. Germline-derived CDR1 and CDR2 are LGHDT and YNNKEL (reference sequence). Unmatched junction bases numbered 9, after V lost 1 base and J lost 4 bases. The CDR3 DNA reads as TGTGCCAGCAGCCAAGCCTCGTCTAGCGGGAGTGGAGAGACCCAGTACTTC. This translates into CASSQASSSGSGETQYF.

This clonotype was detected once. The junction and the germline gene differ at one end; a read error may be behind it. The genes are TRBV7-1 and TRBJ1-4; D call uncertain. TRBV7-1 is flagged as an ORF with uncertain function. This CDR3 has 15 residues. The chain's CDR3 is CASSSDRSYQEKLLF. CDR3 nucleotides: TGTGCCAGCAGCTCCGACCGAAGCTATCAGGAAAAACTGTTATTT.

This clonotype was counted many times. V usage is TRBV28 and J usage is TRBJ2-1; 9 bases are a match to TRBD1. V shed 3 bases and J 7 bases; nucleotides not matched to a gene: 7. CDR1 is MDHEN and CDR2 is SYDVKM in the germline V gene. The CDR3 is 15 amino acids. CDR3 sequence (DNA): TGTGCCAGCAGTTTGGGACAGGGAAGAGGAAATGAGCAGTTCTTC. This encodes CASSLGQGRGNEQFF.

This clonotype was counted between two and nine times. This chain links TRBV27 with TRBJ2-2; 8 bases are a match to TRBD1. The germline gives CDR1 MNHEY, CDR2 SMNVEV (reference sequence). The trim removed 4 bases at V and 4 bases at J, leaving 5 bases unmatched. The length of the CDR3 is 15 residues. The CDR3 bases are TGTGCCAGCAGTTCAAGACAGGGGTCCACCGGGGAGCTGTTTTTT. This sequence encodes CASSSRQGSTGELFF.

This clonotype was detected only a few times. CDR3 residues: CASSQDMGTAHSGNTIYF. CDR3 in DNA: TGTGCCAGCTCCCAAGACATGGGGACAGCACACTCTGGAAACACCATATATTTT. V and J are TRBV18 and TRBJ1-3, with 7 bases fitting TRBD1. J gave up 0 bases and V 6 bases, and 14 bases lay outside the gene matches. CDR1 KGHSH and CDR2 LQKENI come from the germline V gene. This CDR3 has 18 amino acids.

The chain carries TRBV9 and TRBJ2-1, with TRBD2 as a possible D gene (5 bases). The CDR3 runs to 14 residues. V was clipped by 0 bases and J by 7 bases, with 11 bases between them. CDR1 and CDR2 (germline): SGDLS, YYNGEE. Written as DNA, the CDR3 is TGTGCCAGCAGCGTAGGTGGGAGTAAGAATGAGCAGTTCTTC. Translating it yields CASSVGGSKNEQFF. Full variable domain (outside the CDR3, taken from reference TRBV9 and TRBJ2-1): DSGVTQTPKHLITATGQRVTLRCSPRSGDLSVYWYQQSLDQGLQFLIQYYNGEERAKGNILERFSAQQFPDLHSELNLSSLELGDSALYFCASSVGGSKNEQFFGPGTRLTVL.

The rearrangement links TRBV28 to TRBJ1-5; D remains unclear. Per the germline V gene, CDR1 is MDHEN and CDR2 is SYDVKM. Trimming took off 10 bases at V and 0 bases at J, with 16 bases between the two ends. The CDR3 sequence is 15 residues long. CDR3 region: CATILGPYSNQPQHF. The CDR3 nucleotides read TGTGCCACCATACTCGGCCCGTATAGCAATCAGCCCCAGCATTTT.

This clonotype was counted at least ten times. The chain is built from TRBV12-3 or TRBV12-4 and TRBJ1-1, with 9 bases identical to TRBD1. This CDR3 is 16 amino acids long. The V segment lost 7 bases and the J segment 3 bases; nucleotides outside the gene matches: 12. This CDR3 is CASTLSGTGGDTEAFF. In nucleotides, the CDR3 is TGTGCCAGCACCCTAAGCGGAACAGGGGGCGACACTGAAGCTTTCTTT.

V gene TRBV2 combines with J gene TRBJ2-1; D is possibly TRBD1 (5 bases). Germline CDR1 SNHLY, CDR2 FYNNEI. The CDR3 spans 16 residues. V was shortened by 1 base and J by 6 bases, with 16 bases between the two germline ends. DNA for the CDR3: TGTGCCAGCAGTGAAGGGGGCAGCCTCTACTTCAATGAGCAGTTCTTC. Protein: CASSEGGSLYFNEQFF. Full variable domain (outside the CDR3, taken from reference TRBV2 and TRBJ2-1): EPEVTQTPSHQVTQMGQEVILRCVPISNHLYFYWYRQILGQKVEFLVSFYNNEISEKSEIFDDQFSVERPDGSNFTLKIRSTKLEDSAMYFCASSEGGSLYFNEQFFGPGTRLTVL.

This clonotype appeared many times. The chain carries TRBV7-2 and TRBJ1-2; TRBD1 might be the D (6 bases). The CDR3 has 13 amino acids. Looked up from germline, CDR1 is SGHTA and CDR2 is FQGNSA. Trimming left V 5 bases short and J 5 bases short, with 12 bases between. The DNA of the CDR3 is TGTGCCAGCAGCACCCGGACAGCGTATGGCTACACCTTC. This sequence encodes CASSTRTAYGYTF.

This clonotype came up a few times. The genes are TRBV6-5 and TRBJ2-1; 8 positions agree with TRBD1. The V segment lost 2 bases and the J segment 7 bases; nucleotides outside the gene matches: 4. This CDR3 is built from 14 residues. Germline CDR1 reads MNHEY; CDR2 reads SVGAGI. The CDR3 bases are TGTGCCAGCAGTTACGGGACAGGCATTAATGAGCAGTTCTTC. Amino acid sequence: CASSYGTGINEQFF.

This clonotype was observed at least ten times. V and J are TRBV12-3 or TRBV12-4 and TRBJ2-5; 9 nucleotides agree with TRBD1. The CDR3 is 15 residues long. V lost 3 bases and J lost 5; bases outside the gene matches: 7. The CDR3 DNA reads TGTGCCAGCAGTTTGGGGACAGGGAGGCGGGAGACCCAGTACTTC. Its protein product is CASSLGTGRRETQYF.

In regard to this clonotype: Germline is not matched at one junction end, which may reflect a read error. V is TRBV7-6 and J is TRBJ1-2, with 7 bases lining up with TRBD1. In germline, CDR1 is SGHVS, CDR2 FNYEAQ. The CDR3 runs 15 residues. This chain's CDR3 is CASSSRDRANYSYTF. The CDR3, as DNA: TGTGCCAGCAGCTCGAGGGACAGAGCTAACTATAGCTACACCTTC.

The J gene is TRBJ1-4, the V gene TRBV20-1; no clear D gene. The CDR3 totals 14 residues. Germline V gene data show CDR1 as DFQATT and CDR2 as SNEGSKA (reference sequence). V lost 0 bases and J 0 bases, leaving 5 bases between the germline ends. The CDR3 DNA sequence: TGCAGTGCTAGAGACGGTGCAACTAATGAAAAACTGTTTTTT. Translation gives CSARDGATNEKLFF.